These T cell receptor beta chains were read from a single sample in a study of blood T cell repertoires in COVID-19. Assay: immunoSEQ multiplex PCR; the TCRdb copy retains only in-frame clones and omits some. Of about 180,000 clones in the sample, approximately 89% were seen once. Sequencing was performed on peripheral blood. The source of these receptors is a woman under 40 with acute or convalescent COVID-19. The CDR3 runs from the conserved cysteine through the conserved F or W. The D gene is left open where the match is weak. The size of a clone is reported for some rows only, either as once, few or many, or as a class for expanded clones.

CDR3 DNA: TGTGCCAGCAGGCGGACAGGGGGTGAAGGCTACACCTTC
CDR3 protein: CASRRTGGEGYTF
D gene: TRBD1
J gene: TRBJ1-2
V gene: TRBV12-3/TRBV12-4
clone size: -

CDR3 DNA: TGTGCCTGGAGTCCAGTTGCGGCAAGGGCTTTCTTT
CDR3 protein: CAWSPVAARAFF
D gene: -
J gene: TRBJ1-1
V gene: TRBV30
clone size: once

CDR3 DNA: TGTGCCAGCAGCCATGGACAGGGGTTTGAGCAGTTCTTC
CDR3 protein: CASSHGQGFEQFF
D gene: TRBD1
J gene: TRBJ2-1
V gene: TRBV14
clone size: once

CDR3 DNA: TGTGCCAGCAGTTTATGGGGCAGGCACCCGGAGAATAGCACAGATACGCAGTATTTT
CDR3 protein: CASSLWGRHPENSTDTQYF
D gene: -
J gene: TRBJ2-3
V gene: TRBV27
clone size: -

CDR3 DNA: TGTGCCACCAAGGGGAGACTAGCGACTGGGGAGCTGTTTTTT
CDR3 protein: CATKGRLATGELFF
D gene: TRBD2
J gene: TRBJ2-2
V gene: TRBV5-8
clone size: -

CDR3 DNA: TGTGCCAGCTCACCGTTGGTAGCTAGCGGAGCCGATGGGGCCAACGTCCTGACTTTC
CDR3 protein: CASSPLVASGADGANVLTF
D gene: TRBD2
J gene: TRBJ2-6
V gene: TRBV18
clone size: -

CDR3 DNA: TGTGCCAGCTCACCGACAGCCTTTAATTCACCCCTCCACTTT
CDR3 protein: CASSPTAFNSPLHF
D gene: -
J gene: TRBJ1-6
V gene: TRBV18
clone size: -

CDR3 DNA: TGTGCCAGCAGCCCAGACAGGTCCTACGAGCAGTACTTC
CDR3 protein: CASSPDRSYEQYF
D gene: -
J gene: TRBJ2-7
V gene: TRBV4-2
clone size: -

CDR3 DNA: TGTGCCAGTAGACCGACCTTGGAGGAACAGCCCCAGCATTTT
CDR3 protein: CASRPTLEEQPQHF
D gene: -
J gene: TRBJ1-5
V gene: TRBV19
clone size: -

CDR3 DNA: TGCAGCGTTGAAGCGGACAGGGAGTTTCGGTACTTC
CDR3 protein: CSVEADREFRYF
D gene: TRBD1
J gene: TRBJ2-7
V gene: TRBV29-1
clone size: -

CDR3 DNA: TGTGCCAGCAGCTTAAGGCCCTCAGGCGGGGAGCTGTTTTTT
CDR3 protein: CASSLRPSGGELFF
D gene: -
J gene: TRBJ2-2
V gene: TRBV11-3
clone size: -

CDR3 DNA: TGTGCCAGCAGCCAAGATTTCGGCAATCAGCCCCAGCATTTT
CDR3 protein: CASSQDFGNQPQHF
D gene: -
J gene: TRBJ1-5
V gene: TRBV3-1/TRBV3-2
clone size: -

CDR3 DNA: TGCGCCAGTGGACTAAAAGAGACCCAGTACTTC
CDR3 protein: CASGLKETQYF
D gene: -
J gene: TRBJ2-5
V gene: TRBV5-1
clone size: once

CDR3 DNA: TGTGCTAGTGGACCCCTGGAGGCTAGCCCGATCTTC
CDR3 protein: CASGPLEASPIF
D gene: -
J gene: TRBJ2-1
V gene: TRBV12-5
clone size: few

CDR3 DNA: TGTGCCAGCTCACCAACAGGATTGAGTGAGACCCAGTACTTC
CDR3 protein: CASSPTGLSETQYF
D gene: -
J gene: TRBJ2-5
V gene: TRBV18
clone size: -

CDR3 DNA: TGTGCCAGCAGAGCTCCAGGAAATAATTCACCCCTCCACTTT
CDR3 protein: CASRAPGNNSPLHF
D gene: -
J gene: TRBJ1-6
V gene: TRBV28
clone size: -

CDR3 DNA: TGTGCCAGCAGTGAACAGGGGGCGCGGGTAGGCTACACCTTC
CDR3 protein: CASSEQGARVGYTF
D gene: TRBD1
J gene: TRBJ1-2
V gene: TRBV28
clone size: -

CDR3 DNA: TGCGCCAGCAGCCAAGACAGGGGACCCTACAATGAGCAGTTCTTC
CDR3 protein: CASSQDRGPYNEQFF
D gene: -
J gene: TRBJ2-1
V gene: TRBV4-1
clone size: -

CDR3 DNA: TGTGCCAGCTCACCAATGACGCGGGAAGGCTACACCTTC
CDR3 protein: CASSPMTREGYTF
D gene: -
J gene: TRBJ1-2
V gene: TRBV18
clone size: -

CDR3 DNA: TGTGCCAGCAGGGGCTTTATCGTCGGAGAAAAACTGTTTTTT
CDR3 protein: CASRGFIVGEKLFF
D gene: -
J gene: TRBJ1-4
V gene: TRBV2
clone size: -

CDR3 DNA: TGTGCCAGCAGGGGACACGAATACGGGAATACGCAGTATTTT
CDR3 protein: CASRGHEYGNTQYF
D gene: -
J gene: TRBJ2-3
V gene: TRBV6-5
clone size: -

CDR3 DNA: TGTGCCAGCAGCCCGAGGGGGGGCTTGAACAATGAGCAGTTCTTC
CDR3 protein: CASSPRGGLNNEQFF
D gene: -
J gene: TRBJ2-1
V gene: TRBV11-3
clone size: -

CDR3 DNA: TGTGCCAGCAGTCGCAGGGAAAAACAGCCCCAGCATTTT
CDR3 protein: CASSRREKQPQHF
D gene: -
J gene: TRBJ1-5
V gene: TRBV6-5
clone size: -

CDR3 DNA: TGTGCCAGCAGCTCCCAGGGGGCGTATAAGCCCCAGCATTTT
CDR3 protein: CASSSQGAYKPQHF
D gene: TRBD1
J gene: TRBJ1-5
V gene: TRBV6-2/TRBV6-3
clone size: -

CDR3 DNA: TGTGCCAGCAGCGTAGTCCCCTCGGTTGGTGAGCAGTTCTTC
CDR3 protein: CASSVVPSVGEQFF
D gene: -
J gene: TRBJ2-1
V gene: TRBV9
clone size: -

CDR3 DNA: TGTGCCAGCAGGGAGTGGGCGCCCGGGGTTGGCTACACCTTC
CDR3 protein: CASREWAPGVGYTF
D gene: -
J gene: TRBJ1-2
V gene: TRBV6-5
clone size: -

CDR3 DNA: TGCGCCAGCAGCTTGGAACCTAGCGGGAGCACAGATACGCAGTATTTT
CDR3 protein: CASSLEPSGSTDTQYF
D gene: TRBD2
J gene: TRBJ2-3
V gene: TRBV5-1
clone size: -

CDR3 DNA: TGTGCCAGCAGTTACTACATCGGGACTAGTTCCATGAATGAGCAGTTCTTC
CDR3 protein: CASSYYIGTSSMNEQFF
D gene: TRBD2
J gene: TRBJ2-1
V gene: TRBV6-2/TRBV6-3
clone size: -

CDR3 DNA: TGTGCCAGCAGCCTTTATGGGACTTCGGCGCAGTATTTT
CDR3 protein: CASSLYGTSAQYF
D gene: -
J gene: TRBJ2-3
V gene: TRBV9
clone size: once

CDR3 DNA: TGTGCCAGCAGCTTAGTCAGGGAGCTGTTTTTT
CDR3 protein: CASSLVRELFF
D gene: -
J gene: TRBJ2-2
V gene: TRBV11-2
clone size: -

CDR3 DNA: TGTGCCCGTGGGGTAGCGGGAGTGGGGGAGCTGTTTTTT
CDR3 protein: CARGVAGVGELFF
D gene: TRBD2
J gene: TRBJ2-2
V gene: TRBV30
clone size: -

CDR3 DNA: TGCAGCGCTGGGGACAGAGGGCCTTTCTTT
CDR3 protein: CSAGDRGPFF
D gene: TRBD1
J gene: TRBJ1-1
V gene: TRBV29-1
clone size: -

CDR3 DNA: TGTGCCAGCAGTTCTGGAGACTACGAGCAGTACTTC
CDR3 protein: CASSSGDYEQYF
D gene: -
J gene: TRBJ2-7
V gene: TRBV12-3/TRBV12-4
clone size: once

CDR3 DNA: TGTGCCAGCAGTTACGGGACAGGGAAACTGGAAAAACTGTTTTTT
CDR3 protein: CASSYGTGKLEKLFF
D gene: TRBD1
J gene: TRBJ1-4
V gene: TRBV28
clone size: -

CDR3 DNA: TGTGCCAGCAGCCCCCAGCGGGCCTACAATGAGCAGTTCTTC
CDR3 protein: CASSPQRAYNEQFF
D gene: -
J gene: TRBJ2-1
V gene: TRBV4-2
clone size: -

CDR3 DNA: TGTGCCAGCATGGCCCAAGAGACCCAGTACTTC
CDR3 protein: CASMAQETQYF
D gene: -
J gene: TRBJ2-5
V gene: TRBV2
clone size: -

CDR3 DNA: TGTGCCAGTAGTATCCCCCAATTGAACACTGAAGCTTTCTTT
CDR3 protein: CASSIPQLNTEAFF
D gene: -
J gene: TRBJ1-1
V gene: TRBV19
clone size: once

CDR3 DNA: TGTGCCAGCATAAGGACAGGGGAAATCGAAAAACTGTTTTTT
CDR3 protein: CASIRTGEIEKLFF
D gene: TRBD1
J gene: TRBJ1-4
V gene: TRBV7-9
clone size: -

CDR3 DNA: TGTGCCAGCAGCTTACGAGAGGCCATATATTTT
CDR3 protein: CASSLREAIYF
D gene: -
J gene: TRBJ1-3
V gene: TRBV7-2
clone size: -

CDR3 DNA: TGCGCCAGCAGCCTCATTCCAGGGGGAATGGGCTACACCTTC
CDR3 protein: CASSLIPGGMGYTF
D gene: TRBD1
J gene: TRBJ1-2
V gene: TRBV5-1
clone size: once

CDR3 DNA: TGTGCCAGCAGCTCCACTAGCGGGAGCACCGGGGAGCTGTTTTTT
CDR3 protein: CASSSTSGSTGELFF
D gene: TRBD2
J gene: TRBJ2-2
V gene: TRBV11-2
clone size: -

CDR3 DNA: TGTGCCAGCACGAGTCGGACTAAAGGGTACAATGAGCAGTTCTTC
CDR3 protein: CASTSRTKGYNEQFF
D gene: -
J gene: TRBJ2-1
V gene: TRBV27
clone size: -

CDR3 DNA: TGTGCCAGCAGCTTCGGGGGAGTGGGTGAGACCCAGTACTTC
CDR3 protein: CASSFGGVGETQYF
D gene: -
J gene: TRBJ2-5
V gene: TRBV11-2
clone size: -

CDR3 DNA: TGCGCCAGCAGCCCGGAAAGCGGGAGCGAAGAGACCCAGTACTTC
CDR3 protein: CASSPESGSEETQYF
D gene: TRBD2
J gene: TRBJ2-5
V gene: TRBV5-1
clone size: -

CDR3 DNA: TGTGCCTGGCGGGCAGGGGTAAACACTGAAGCTTTCTTT
CDR3 protein: CAWRAGVNTEAFF
D gene: -
J gene: TRBJ1-1
V gene: TRBV30
clone size: -

CDR3 DNA: TGTGCCAGCAGTTTAGGGACAGGGGCAGAGAAGGGGTTCTTC
CDR3 protein: CASSLGTGAEKGFF
D gene: TRBD1
J gene: TRBJ2-1
V gene: TRBV28
clone size: -

CDR3 DNA: TGTGCCAGTATTGGATGGAGGGCGGGGAACACTGAAGCTTTCTTT
CDR3 protein: CASIGWRAGNTEAFF
D gene: -
J gene: TRBJ1-1
V gene: TRBV19
clone size: -

CDR3 DNA: TGTGCCAGCTCTCCAGGGGTAACTGGAAACACCATATATTTT
CDR3 protein: CASSPGVTGNTIYF
D gene: -
J gene: TRBJ1-3
V gene: TRBV2
clone size: -

CDR3 DNA: TGTGCCAGCAGCTTATTCCCCAGCTCCTACAATGAGCAGTTCTTC
CDR3 protein: CASSLFPSSYNEQFF
D gene: -
J gene: TRBJ2-1
V gene: TRBV11-3
clone size: -

CDR3 DNA: TGTGCCAGCTCACCGTCTCGGCAGGTCTTGACTGAAGCTTTCTTT
CDR3 protein: CASSPSRQVLTEAFF
D gene: -
J gene: TRBJ1-1
V gene: TRBV18
clone size: -

CDR3 DNA: TGCAGTGCTACAGCGGACTATGGCTACACCTTC
CDR3 protein: CSATADYGYTF
D gene: -
J gene: TRBJ1-2
V gene: TRBV20-1
clone size: -

CDR3 DNA: TGTGCCAGCAGCCAAGAAGCCCGAGTAGTAAACGAGCAGTACTTC
CDR3 protein: CASSQEARVVNEQYF
D gene: -
J gene: TRBJ2-7
V gene: TRBV3-1/TRBV3-2
clone size: -